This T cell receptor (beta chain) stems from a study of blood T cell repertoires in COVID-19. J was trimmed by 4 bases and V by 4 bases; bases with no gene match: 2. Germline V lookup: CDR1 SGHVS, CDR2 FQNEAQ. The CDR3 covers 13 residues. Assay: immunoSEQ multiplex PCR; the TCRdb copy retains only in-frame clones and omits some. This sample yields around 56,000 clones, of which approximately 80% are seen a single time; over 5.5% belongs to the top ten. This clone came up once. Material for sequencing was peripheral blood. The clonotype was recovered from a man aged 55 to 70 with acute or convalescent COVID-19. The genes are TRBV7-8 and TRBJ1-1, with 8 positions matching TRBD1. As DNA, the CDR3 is TGTGCCAGCAGCTCACAGGGGGGCACTGAAGCTTTCTTT. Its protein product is CASSSQGGTEAFF.